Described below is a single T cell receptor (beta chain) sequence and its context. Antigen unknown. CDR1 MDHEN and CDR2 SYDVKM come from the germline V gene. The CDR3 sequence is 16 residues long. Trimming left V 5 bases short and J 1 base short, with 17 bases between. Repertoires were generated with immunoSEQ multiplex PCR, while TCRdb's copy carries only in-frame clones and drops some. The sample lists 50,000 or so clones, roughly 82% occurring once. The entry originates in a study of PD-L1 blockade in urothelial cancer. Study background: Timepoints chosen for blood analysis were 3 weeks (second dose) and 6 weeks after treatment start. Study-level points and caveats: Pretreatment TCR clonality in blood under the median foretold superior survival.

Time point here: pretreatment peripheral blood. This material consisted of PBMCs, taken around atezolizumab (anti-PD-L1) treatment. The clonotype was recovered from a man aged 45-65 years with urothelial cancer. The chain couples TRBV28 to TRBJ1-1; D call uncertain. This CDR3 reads CASSVTGFSWNTEAFF. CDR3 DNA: TGTGCCAGCAGTGTAACCGGGTTTTCGTGGAACACTGAAGCTTTCTTT.